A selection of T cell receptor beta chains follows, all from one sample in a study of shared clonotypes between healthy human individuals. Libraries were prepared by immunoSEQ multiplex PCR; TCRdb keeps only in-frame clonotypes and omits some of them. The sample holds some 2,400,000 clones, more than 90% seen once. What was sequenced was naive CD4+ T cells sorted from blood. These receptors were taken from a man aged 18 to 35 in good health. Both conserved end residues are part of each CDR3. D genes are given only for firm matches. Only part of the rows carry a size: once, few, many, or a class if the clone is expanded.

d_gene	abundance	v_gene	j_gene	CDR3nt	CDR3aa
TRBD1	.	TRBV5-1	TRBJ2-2	TGCGCCAGCAGCTGGGACAGGGCGGAGACCGGGGAGCTGTTTTTT	CASSWDRAETGELFF
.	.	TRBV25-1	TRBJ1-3	TGTGCCAGCAGTGAGCCCTCTGGAAACACCATATATTTT	CASSEPSGNTIYF
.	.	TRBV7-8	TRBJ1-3	TGTGCCAGCAGCTTAACACAAAAGAGCTCTGGAAACACCATATATTTT	CASSLTQKSSGNTIYF
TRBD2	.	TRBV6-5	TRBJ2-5	TGTGCCAGCAGTCAACTAGCGGGGGACCAAGAGACCCAGTACTTC	CASSQLAGDQETQYF
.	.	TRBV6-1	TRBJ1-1	TGTGCCGGTAAATTTGGGACTGAAGCTTTCTTT	CAGKFGTEAFF
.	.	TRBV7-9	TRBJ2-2	TGTGCCAGCAGCTTTAAACCCCCCCCACTAGTGTCGAACACCGGGGAGCTGTTTTTT	CASSFKPPPLVSNTGELFF
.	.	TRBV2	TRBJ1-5	TGTGCCAGCAGTGAACGGGGAACGCAGCCCCAGCATTTT	CASSERGTQPQHF
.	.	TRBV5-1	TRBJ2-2	TGCGCCAGCAGCTTGTATTCCGGGGTCACCGGGGAGCTGTTTTTT	CASSLYSGVTGELFF
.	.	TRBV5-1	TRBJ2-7	TGCGCCAGCAGCTTGGGCGGGACGGGCTACGAGCAGTACTTC	CASSLGGTGYEQYF
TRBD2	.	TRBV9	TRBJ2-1	TGTGCCAGCAGCTCCAATCCAGTAGCGGGAGCCGGGAACAATGAGCAGTTCTTC	CASSSNPVAGAGNNEQFF
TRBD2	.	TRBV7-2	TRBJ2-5	TGTGCCAGCAGCGAAAGAGGACTAGCGGGGGGACTAGAGACCCAGTACTTC	CASSERGLAGGLETQYF
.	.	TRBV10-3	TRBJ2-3	TGTGCCATCAGTTCCCCTCCTGATACGCAGTATTTT	CAISSPPDTQYF
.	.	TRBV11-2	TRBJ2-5	TGTGCCAGCAGCTTACAGGGAGTGGAAAAAGAGACCCAGTACTTC	CASSLQGVEKETQYF
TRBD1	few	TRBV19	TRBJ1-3	TGTGCCAGTAGTATCGACAGGGGGACTGGAAACACCATATATTTT	CASSIDRGTGNTIYF
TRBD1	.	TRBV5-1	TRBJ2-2	TGCGCCAGCAGCTTGCCGGGACAGGGTATCCCCGGGGAGCTGTTTTTT	CASSLPGQGIPGELFF